This T cell receptor beta chain is from a study of T cell changes during pregnancy in multiple sclerosis (dated by TCRdb to about 2019). Regarding the complete study: Changes in the T cell repertoire over the course of pregnancy were examined in this study in women with multiple sclerosis.

The receptor library was made with the immunoSEQ multiplex PCR assay. TCRdb's version of the immuneACCESS table is confined to in-frame rearrangements and falls short of the full clone set. An unresolved V gene accounts for under half of the shortfall where checked; the remainder is of unknown origin. This sample gives about 60,000 clones in total; roughly 91% of them show up just once. Of the sample, more than 2% is held by the ten largest clones. This clone showed up just a few times. Its specific antigen is unknown. Base qualities were left out, and no much larger clone turns up one base away. Sequenced here: peripheral blood, sampled in the second trimester of pregnancy. The receptor was derived from a female donor in good health, enrolled as a control in a pregnancy study.

CDR3 region: CASSFGRHGADQPQHF. The DNA sequence is as follows: TGTGCCAGCAGCTTTGGCCGACACGGTGCTGATCAGCCCCAGCATTTT. The rearranged chain carries TRBV5-5 and TRBJ1-5; the D gene lacks a confident call. The germline V gene (reference sequence) supplies CDR1 SGHKS and CDR2 YYEKEE. Spanning cysteine to phenylalanine, the CDR3 consists of 16 amino acids. The kept DNA is CDR3 alone, 48 bases in frame from the first base. Trimming removed 2 bases from V and 5 bases from J, leaving 17 bases between the germline ends.